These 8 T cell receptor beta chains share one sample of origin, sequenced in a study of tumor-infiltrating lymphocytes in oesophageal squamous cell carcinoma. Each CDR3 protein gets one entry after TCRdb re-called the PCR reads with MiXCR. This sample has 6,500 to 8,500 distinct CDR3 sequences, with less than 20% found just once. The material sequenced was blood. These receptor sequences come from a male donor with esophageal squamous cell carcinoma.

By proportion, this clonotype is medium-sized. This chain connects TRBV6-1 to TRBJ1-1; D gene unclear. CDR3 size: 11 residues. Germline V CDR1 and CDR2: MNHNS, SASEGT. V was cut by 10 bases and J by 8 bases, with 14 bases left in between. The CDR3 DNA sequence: TGTGCCACCGAGCGAGTCGGGGAAGCTTTCTTT. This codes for CATERVGEAFF.

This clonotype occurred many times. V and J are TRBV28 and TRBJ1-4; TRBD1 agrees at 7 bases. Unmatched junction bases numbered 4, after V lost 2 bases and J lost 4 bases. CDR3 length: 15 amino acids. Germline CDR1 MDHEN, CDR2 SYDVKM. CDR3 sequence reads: CASSLEGQYNEKLFF. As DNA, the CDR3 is TGTGCCAGCAGTTTAGAGGGACAGTATAATGAAAAACTGTTTTTT.

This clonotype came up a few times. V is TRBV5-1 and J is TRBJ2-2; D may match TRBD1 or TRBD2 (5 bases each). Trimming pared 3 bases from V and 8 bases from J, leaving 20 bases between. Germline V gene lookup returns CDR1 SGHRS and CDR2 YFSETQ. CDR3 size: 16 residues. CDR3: CASSSWDGPGTGELFF. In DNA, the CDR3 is TGCGCCAGCAGCTCCTGGGACGGACCAGGTACTGGGGAGCTGTTTTTT. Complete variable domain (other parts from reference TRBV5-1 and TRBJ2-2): KAGVTQTPRYLIKTRGQQVTLSCSPISGHRSVSWYQQTPGQGLQFLFEYFSETQRNKGNFPGRFSGRQFSNSRSEMNVSTLELGDSALYLCASSSWDGPGTGELFFGEGSRLTVL.

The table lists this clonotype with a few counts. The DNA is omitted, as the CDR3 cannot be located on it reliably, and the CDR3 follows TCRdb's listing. The CDR3 is CASSCVKIWTELWLHLRF. V and J are TRBV7-2 and TRBJ2-6; TRBD1 was called by the table and not checked on the DNA. CDR1 SGHTA and CDR2 FQGNSA come from the germline V gene. Counting both end residues, the CDR3 totals 18 amino acids.

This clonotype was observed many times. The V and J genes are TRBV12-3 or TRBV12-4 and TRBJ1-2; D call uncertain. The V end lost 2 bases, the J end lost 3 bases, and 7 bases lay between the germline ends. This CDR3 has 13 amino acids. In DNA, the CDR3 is TGTGCCAGCAGTTTAACCGGGGACTATGGCTACACCTTC. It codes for CASSLTGDYGYTF.

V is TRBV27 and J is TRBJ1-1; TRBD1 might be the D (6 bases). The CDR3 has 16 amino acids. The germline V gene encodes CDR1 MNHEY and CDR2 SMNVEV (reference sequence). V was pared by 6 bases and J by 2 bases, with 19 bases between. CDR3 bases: TGTGCCAGCAGCAAACAGGGCAGAACCTCAAACACTGAAGCTTTCTTT. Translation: CASSKQGRTSNTEAFF.

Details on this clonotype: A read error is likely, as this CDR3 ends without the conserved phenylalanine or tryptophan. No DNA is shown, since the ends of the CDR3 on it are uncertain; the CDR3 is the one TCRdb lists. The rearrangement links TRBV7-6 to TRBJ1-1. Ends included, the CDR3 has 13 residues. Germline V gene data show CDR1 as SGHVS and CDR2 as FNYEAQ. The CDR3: CARSLGTNTEASV.

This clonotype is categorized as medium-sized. The CDR3 spells CASASNTDTQYF. The CDR3 nucleotides are TGTGCCAGCGCCAGTAACACAGATACGCAGTATTTT. The chain couples TRBV28 to TRBJ2-3; no reliable D call. The CDR3 is 12 amino acids. Trimming cost V 8 bases and J 2 bases, with 8 bases left between them. Per germline, CDR1 MDHEN and CDR2 SYDVKM.